This TCR beta chain was documented in a study of T-cell memory formation after mild COVID-19. Study-wide background: For the most part, TCR clusters were specific to one donor.

TCRdb processed the 5' RACE reads anew with MiXCR; each CDR3 protein has one entry. The sample contains tens of thousands of distinct CDR3 sequences, about 12% of which appear only once. The CDR3 covers 14 residues. Trimming removed 12 bases from V and 7 bases from J, with 21 bases in between. Looked up from germline, CDR1 is KGHDR and CDR2 is SFDVKD. This clonotype was seen a few times. Its specificity is unknown. Overall study findings and caveats: The study found contracting CD4+ clones mainly in CM and EM and contracting CD8+ clones in EMRA. Some SARS-CoV-2-responding clones were already detected in memory before infection.

Input material: PBMCs or a T cell subset sorted from them (not recorded which). The receptor was isolated from an adult woman who had mild COVID-19 (a few samples of this study predate the infection). Cell type and time point are not known. The V call is TRBV24-1, the J call TRBJ2-1; no clear D gene. The CDR3 nucleotides are TGTGCCGCCTTCGGGCAGGAAAGGGAAAATGAGCAGTTCTTC. Protein: CAAFGQERENEQFF.